A selection of T cell receptor beta chains follows, all from one sample in a study of response to subunit inactivated influenza vaccine. TCRdb fed the RT-PCR reads into MiXCR, producing one record per CDR3 protein. The repertoire holds more than 550,000 distinct CDR3 sequences, around 11% seen once, with 11% in the top ten. In addition, the sample was reused for a study of T cells expressing NK-cell markers.

Sequenced material: PBMCs from blood, taken on the day of vaccination. All receptors come from a man aged 45 to 65 who received an inactivated influenza vaccine. Both conserved end residues are trimmed from each CDR3. The order of the fields is CDR3 protein, V gene, J gene, CDR3 length.

CDR3aa: SVEDDGTGELF; v_gene: TRBV29-1; j_gene: TRBJ2-2; len: 11
CDR3aa: ASSWGQENTEAF; v_gene: TRBV12-3/TRBV12-4; j_gene: TRBJ1-1; len: 12
CDR3aa: ASSLAWNTGELF; v_gene: TRBV27; j_gene: TRBJ2-2; len: 12
CDR3aa: SASQGGGLGYT; v_gene: TRBV20-1; j_gene: TRBJ1-2; len: 11
CDR3aa: ASSLQIVSTDTQY; v_gene: TRBV7-2; j_gene: TRBJ2-3; len: 13
CDR3aa: SARSTAGGHHGELF; v_gene: TRBV20-1; j_gene: TRBJ2-2; len: 14
CDR3aa: ASSLARVNQETQY; v_gene: TRBV7-2; j_gene: TRBJ2-5; len: 13
CDR3aa: ASSAGRYEQY; v_gene: TRBV12-3/TRBV12-4; j_gene: TRBJ2-7; len: 10
CDR3aa: ASSLTYIGGTDTQY; v_gene: TRBV28; j_gene: TRBJ2-3; len: 14
CDR3aa: ASSFRDSEKETQY; v_gene: TRBV5-1; j_gene: TRBJ2-5; len: 13
CDR3aa: TSSQDQRTGTDTQY; v_gene: TRBV1; j_gene: TRBJ2-3; len: 14
CDR3aa: ASSPTGLPIYGYT; v_gene: TRBV28; j_gene: TRBJ1-2; len: 13
CDR3aa: ASSWGDHNEQF; v_gene: TRBV6-2/TRBV6-3; j_gene: TRBJ2-1; len: 11
CDR3aa: ATSGLATALTDTQY; v_gene: TRBV15; j_gene: TRBJ2-3; len: 14
CDR3aa: ASSPKRGVSTDTQY; v_gene: TRBV7-2; j_gene: TRBJ2-3; len: 14
CDR3aa: ASSQRGAGTGDEAF; v_gene: TRBV4-3; j_gene: TRBJ1-1; len: 14